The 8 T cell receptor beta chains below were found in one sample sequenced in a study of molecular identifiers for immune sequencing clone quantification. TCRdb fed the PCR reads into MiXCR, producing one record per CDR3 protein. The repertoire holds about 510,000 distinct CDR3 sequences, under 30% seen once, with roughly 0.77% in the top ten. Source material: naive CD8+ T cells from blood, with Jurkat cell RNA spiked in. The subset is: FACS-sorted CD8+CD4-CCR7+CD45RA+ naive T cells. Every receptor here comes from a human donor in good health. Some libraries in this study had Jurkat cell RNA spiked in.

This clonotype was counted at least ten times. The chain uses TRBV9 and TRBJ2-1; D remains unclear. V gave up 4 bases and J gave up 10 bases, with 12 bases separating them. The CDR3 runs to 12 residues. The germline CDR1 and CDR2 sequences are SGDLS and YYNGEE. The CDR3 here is CASSPFGPEQFF. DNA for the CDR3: TGTGCCAGCAGCCCTTTTGGGCCAGAGCAGTTCTTC.

CDR3 residues: CSARDEAGLTYNEQFF. The CDR3 bases are TGCAGTGCTAGAGATGAAGCGGGACTTACCTACAATGAGCAGTTCTTC. V gene TRBV20-1 combines with J gene TRBJ2-1; TRBD2 aligns across 7 bases. V lost 0 bases and J lost 2; bases outside the gene matches: 7. CDR1 DFQATT and CDR2 SNEGSKA come from the germline V gene (reference sequence). CDR3 length equals 16 residues.

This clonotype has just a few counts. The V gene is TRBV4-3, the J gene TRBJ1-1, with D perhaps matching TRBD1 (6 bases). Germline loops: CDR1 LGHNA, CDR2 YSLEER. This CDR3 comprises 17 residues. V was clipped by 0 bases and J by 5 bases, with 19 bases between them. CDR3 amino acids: CASSQDYGTSGDTEAFF. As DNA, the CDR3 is TGCGCCAGCAGCCAAGATTACGGCACGTCAGGGGATACTGAAGCTTTCTTT.

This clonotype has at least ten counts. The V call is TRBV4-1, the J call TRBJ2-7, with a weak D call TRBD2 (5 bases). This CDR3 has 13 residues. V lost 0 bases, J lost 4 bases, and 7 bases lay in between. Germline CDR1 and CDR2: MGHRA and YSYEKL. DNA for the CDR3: TGCGCCAGCAGCCAAGAGGGCGGGTACGAGCAGTACTTC. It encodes CASSQEGGYEQYF.

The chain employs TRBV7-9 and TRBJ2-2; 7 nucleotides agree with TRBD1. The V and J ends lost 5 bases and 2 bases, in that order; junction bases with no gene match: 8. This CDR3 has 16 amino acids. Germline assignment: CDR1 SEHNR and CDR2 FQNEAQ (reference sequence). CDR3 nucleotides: TGTGCCAGCAGCGGATGGGACAGCATAAACACCGGGGAGCTGTTTTTT. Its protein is CASSGWDSINTGELFF.

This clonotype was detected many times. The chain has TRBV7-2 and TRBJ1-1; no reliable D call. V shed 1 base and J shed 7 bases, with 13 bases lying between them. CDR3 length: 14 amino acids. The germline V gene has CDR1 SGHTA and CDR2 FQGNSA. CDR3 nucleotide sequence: TGTGCCAGCAGCTTAGGATGGGAGCTAGGTGAAGCTTTCTTT. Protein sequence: CASSLGWELGEAFF.

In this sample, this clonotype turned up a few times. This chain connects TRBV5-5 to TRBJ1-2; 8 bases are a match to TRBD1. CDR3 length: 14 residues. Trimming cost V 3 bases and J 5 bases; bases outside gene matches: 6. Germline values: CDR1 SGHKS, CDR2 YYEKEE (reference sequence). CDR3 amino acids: CASSWGQDDYGYTF. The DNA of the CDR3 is TGTGCCAGCAGCTGGGGACAGGATGATTATGGCTACACCTTC.

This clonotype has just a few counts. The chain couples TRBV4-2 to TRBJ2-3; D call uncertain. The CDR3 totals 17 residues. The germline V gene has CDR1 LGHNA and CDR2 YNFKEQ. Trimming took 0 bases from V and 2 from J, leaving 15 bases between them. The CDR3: CASSQEAQTSYTDTQYF. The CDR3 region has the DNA TGTGCCAGCAGCCAAGAAGCCCAGACGAGCTACACAGATACGCAGTATTTT.